This T cell receptor (beta chain) was recorded in a study of identical twins listed by TCRdb under 2016. Some background on the complete study: The study deep-sequenced TCR alpha and beta repertoires from monozygotic twins, unrelated adults of various ages and cord blood to test whether fetal clonotypes persist. Replicate twin experiments were performed at different times using different library preparation protocols to rule out contamination. What the authors observed across the whole study: A weaker excess of twin sharing was found in beta out-of-frame sequences because the signal-to-noise ratio was lowered by fewer shared sequences. Fewer insertions were carried by abundant cord blood beta clonotypes, a similar but weaker trend appeared in young adult naive repertoires, and no such trend appeared in memory repertoires. Compared with coincidental sharing between unrelated individuals, an excess of low generation-probability sequences was observed among out-of-frame TCR alpha sequences shared between twins. In monozygotic twins, recombination models systematically underestimated out-of-frame TCR alpha sharing, but the models matched the sharing seen between unrelated individuals. Zero-insertion analyses could be partly confounded by invariant T cells such as MAIT and iNKT, although diverse VJ usage argued against such confounding for most clonotypes. Because the same donors could not be followed over many years, the conclusions relied on cross-sectional statistical analysis.

Every donor was a healthy Caucasian. The twin cohort consisted of three pairs of female monozygotic twins, all aged about 18 to 29 years. The RNA used for TCR libraries was isolated from peripheral blood mononuclear cells. The CDR3 numbers 12 residues from cysteine through phenylalanine. CDR3 DNA only is kept here, 36 bases in frame from base 1. V loses 5 bases, J loses 5 bases, and the germline ends lie 6 bases apart. Taken from the germline V gene, the CDR1 and CDR2 loops are MDHEN and SYDVKM. Library preparation was by 5' RACE. The sequencing machine was an Illumina HiSeq 2000. Template switching added a universal primer binding site, and the final cDNA carried a unique molecular identifier that allowed TCR cDNA molecules to be counted accurately. Specific primers in the conserved constant-segment region were used to synthesize first-strand cDNA for the TCR alpha and beta chains. To control for contamination, every cDNA library carried two barcodes: a SMART-Mk sample barcode plus Illumina barcodes. Two successive PCR steps introduced TruSeq adapter sequences along with Illumina sample barcodes. The Illumina HiSeq platform was used with custom primers to sequence TCR alpha and beta cDNA libraries. On the authors' methods: Unique molecular identifiers were extracted from raw reads with MiGEC, and CDR3 positions were determined with MiXCR. Recombination models were inferred per individual with the repgenHMM and IGoR tools using an EM algorithm. The tcR package in R was used for shared clonotype analysis, with sharing normalized by the product of cloneset sizes. To study raw recombination without the effects of thymic and clonal selection, out-of-frame nonproductive sequences were analyzed. TCRdb applied fastp at Q25 and MiXCR to the public reads, then kept only in-frame beta chains. Duplicate CDR3 protein sequences are folded into a single record with the most common DNA and genes. The V and J calls come from TCRdb's annotation, not from the publication. The table for this sample lists under 900,000 distinct CDR3 sequences; roughly an eighth of them were counted only once. The ten largest clones add up to roughly 1.6% of the sample.

About this clonotype: There is no known antigen for this receptor. No much larger clone is present one base from it, and per-base qualities are unavailable.

The same sample was also studied in work on yellow fever vaccine responses in identical twins. As that second study puts it: According to the authors, in identical twins the way T cells responded to vaccination appeared partly convergent and partly personalized. In the study, vaccine-responding T cell clones were precisely tracked in identical twins.

The TCR sequence derives from a woman under 30 in good health. The rearrangement combines TRBV28 with TRBJ1-4; a confident D gene designation cannot be given. What was sequenced was PBMCs. The bases read TGTGCCAGCAGTCTTCGGAATGAAAAACTGTTTTTT. This sequence encodes CASSLRNEKLFF.